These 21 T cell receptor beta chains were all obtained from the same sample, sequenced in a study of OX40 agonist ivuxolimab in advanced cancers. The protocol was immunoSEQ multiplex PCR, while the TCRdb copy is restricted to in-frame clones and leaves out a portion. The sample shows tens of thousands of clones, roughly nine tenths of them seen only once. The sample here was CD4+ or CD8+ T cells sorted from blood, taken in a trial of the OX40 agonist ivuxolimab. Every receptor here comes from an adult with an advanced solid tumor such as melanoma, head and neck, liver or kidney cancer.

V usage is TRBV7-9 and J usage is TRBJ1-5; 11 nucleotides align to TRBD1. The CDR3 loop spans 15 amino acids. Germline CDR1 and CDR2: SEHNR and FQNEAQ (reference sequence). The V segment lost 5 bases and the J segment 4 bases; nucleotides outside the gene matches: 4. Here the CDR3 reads CASSTGTGGNQPQHF. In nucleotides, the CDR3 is TGTGCCAGCAGCACCGGGACAGGGGGTAATCAGCCCCAGCATTTT.

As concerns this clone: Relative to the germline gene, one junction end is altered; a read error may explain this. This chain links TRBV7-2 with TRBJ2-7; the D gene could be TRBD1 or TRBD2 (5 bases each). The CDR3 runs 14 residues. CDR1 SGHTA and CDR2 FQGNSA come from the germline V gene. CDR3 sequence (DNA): TGTGCCAGCAGCTTAAGCCGGGATAGGGGTTTCTTTGACTTC. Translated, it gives CASSLSRDRGFFDF.

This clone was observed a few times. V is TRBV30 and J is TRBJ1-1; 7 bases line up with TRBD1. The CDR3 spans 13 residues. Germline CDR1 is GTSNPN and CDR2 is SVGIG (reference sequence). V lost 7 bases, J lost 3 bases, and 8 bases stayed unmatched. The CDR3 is CASLQGRDTEAFF. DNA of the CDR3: TGTGCCTCACTACAGGGGAGGGACACTGAAGCTTTCTTT.

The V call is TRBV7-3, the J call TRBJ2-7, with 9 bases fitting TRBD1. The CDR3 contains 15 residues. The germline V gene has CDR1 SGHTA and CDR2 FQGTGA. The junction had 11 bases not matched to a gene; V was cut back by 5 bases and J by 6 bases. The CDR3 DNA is TGTGCCAGCAGCGAAACAGGGGGCGATTCGTCCGAGCAGTACTTC. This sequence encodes CASSETGGDSSEQYF.

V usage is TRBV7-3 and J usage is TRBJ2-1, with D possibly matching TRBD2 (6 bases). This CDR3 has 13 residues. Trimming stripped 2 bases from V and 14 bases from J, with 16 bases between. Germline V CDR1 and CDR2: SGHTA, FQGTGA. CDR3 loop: CASSLGTSWIKFF. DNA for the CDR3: TGTGCCAGCAGCTTAGGTACTAGCTGGATAAAGTTCTTC.

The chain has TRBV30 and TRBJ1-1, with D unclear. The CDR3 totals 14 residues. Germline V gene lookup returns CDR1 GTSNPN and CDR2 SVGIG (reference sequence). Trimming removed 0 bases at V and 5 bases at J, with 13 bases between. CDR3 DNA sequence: TGTGCCTGGAGTGTACGGTCGGGCGGGACTGAAGCTTTCTTT. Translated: CAWSVRSGGTEAFF. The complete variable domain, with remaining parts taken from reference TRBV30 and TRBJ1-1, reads SQTIHQWPATLVQPVGSPLSLECTVEGTSNPNLYWYRQAAGRGLQLLFYSVGIGQISSEVPQNLSASRPQDRQFILSSKKLLLSDSGFYLCAWSVRSGGTEAFFGQGTRLTVV.

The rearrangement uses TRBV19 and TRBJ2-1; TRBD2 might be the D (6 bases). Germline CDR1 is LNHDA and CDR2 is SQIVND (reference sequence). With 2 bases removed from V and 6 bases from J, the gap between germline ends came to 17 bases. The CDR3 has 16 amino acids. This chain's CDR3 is CASSISAGRRGNEQFF. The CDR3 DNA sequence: TGTGCCAGTAGTATATCGGCGGGGCGGAGGGGCAATGAGCAGTTCTTC.

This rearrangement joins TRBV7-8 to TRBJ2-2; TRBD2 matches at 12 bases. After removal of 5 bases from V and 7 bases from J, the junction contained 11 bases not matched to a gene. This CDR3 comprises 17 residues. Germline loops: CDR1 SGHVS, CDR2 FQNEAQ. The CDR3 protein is CASSPRTSGIGLGELFF. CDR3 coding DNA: TGTGCCAGCAGCCCTCGGACTAGCGGGATTGGGCTCGGGGAGCTGTTTTTT.

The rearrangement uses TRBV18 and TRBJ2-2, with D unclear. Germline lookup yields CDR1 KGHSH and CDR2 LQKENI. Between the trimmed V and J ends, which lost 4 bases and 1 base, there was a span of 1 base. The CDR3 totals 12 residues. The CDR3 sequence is CASSRNTGELFF. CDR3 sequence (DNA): TGTGCCAGCTCACGGAACACCGGGGAGCTGTTTTTT.

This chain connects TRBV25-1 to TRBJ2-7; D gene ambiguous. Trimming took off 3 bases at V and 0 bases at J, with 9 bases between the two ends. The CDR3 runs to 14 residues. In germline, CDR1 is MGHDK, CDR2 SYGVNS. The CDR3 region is CASSDPGSSYEQYF. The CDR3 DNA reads TGTGCCAGCAGTGACCCAGGAAGCTCCTACGAGCAGTACTTC.

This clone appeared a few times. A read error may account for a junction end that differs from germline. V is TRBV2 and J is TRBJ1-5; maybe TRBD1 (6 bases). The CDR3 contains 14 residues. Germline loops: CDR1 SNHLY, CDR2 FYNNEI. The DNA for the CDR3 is TGTGCCAGCAGTGAAACGGACAGTAATCAACCCCAGCATTTT. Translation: CASSETDSNQPQHF.

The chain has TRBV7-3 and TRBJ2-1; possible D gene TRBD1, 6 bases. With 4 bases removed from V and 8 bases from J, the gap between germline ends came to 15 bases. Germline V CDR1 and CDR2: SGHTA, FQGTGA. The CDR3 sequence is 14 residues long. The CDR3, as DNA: TGTGCCAGCAGCTCAAAAGGGGGTGTGGATGAGCAGTTCTTC. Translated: CASSSKGGVDEQFF. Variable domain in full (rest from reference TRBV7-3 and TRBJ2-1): GAGVSQTPSNKVTEKGKYVELRCDPISGHTALYWYRQSLGQGPEFLIYFQGTGAADDSGLPNDRFFAVRPEGSVSTLKIQRTERGDSAVYLCASSSKGGVDEQFFGPGTRLTVL.

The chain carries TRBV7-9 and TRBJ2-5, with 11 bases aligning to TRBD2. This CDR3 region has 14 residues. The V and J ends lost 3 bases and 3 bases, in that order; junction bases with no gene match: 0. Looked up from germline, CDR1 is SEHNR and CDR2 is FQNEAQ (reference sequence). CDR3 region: CASSLGLAEETQYF. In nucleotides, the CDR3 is TGTGCCAGCAGCTTGGGACTAGCGGAAGAGACCCAGTACTTC.

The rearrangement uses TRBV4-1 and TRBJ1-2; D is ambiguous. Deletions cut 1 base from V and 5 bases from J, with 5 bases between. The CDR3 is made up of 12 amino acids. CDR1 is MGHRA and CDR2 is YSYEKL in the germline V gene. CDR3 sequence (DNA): TGCGCCAGCAGCCAAGCACAATATGGCTACACCTTC. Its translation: CASSQAQYGYTF.

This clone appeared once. CDR3 residues: CASSDRQRNSGNTIYF. The DNA for the CDR3 is TGTGCCAGCAGTGACCGACAGAGAAACTCTGGAAACACCATATATTTT. The chain employs TRBV6-1 and TRBJ1-3; D is perhaps TRBD1 (5 bases). The CDR3 covers 16 residues. CDR1 is MNHNS and CDR2 is SASEGT in the germline V gene. The V and J ends lost 3 bases and 0 bases respectively, with 12 bases between them.

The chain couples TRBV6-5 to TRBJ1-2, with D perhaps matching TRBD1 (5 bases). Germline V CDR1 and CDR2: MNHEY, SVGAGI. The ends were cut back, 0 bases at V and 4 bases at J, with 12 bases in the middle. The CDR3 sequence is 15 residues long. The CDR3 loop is CASSYSNSGGYGYTF. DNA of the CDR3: TGTGCCAGCAGTTACTCGAACAGCGGGGGCTATGGCTACACCTTC.

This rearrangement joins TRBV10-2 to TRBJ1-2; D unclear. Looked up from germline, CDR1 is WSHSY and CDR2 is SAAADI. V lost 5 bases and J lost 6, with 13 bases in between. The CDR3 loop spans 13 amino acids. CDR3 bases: TGCGCCAGCAGTCCATACATACCAGATGGCTACACCTTC. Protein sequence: CASSPYIPDGYTF.

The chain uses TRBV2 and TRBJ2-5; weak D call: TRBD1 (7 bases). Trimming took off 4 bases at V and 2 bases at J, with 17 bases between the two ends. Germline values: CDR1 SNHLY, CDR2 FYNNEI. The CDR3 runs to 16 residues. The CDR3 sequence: CASSADRVGGQETQYF. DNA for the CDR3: TGTGCCAGCAGTGCCGACAGGGTTGGGGGGCAAGAGACCCAGTACTTC.

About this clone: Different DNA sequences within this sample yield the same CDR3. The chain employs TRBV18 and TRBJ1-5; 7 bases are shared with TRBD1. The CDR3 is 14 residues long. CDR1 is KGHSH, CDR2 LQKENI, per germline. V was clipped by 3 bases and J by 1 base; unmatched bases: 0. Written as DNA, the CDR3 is TGTGCCAGCTCACCGGGACAGAGCAATCAGCCCCAGCATTTT. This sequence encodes CASSPGQSNQPQHF.

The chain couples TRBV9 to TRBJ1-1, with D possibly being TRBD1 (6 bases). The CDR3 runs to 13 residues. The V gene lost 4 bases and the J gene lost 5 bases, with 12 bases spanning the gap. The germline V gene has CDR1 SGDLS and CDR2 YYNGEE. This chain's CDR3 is CASSPSRGTEAFF. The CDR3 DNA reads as TGTGCCAGCAGCCCTTCCAGGGGAACTGAAGCTTTCTTT. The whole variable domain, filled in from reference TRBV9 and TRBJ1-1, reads DSGVTQTPKHLITATGQRVTLRCSPRSGDLSVYWYQQSLDQGLQFLIQYYNGEERAKGNILERFSAQQFPDLHSELNLSSLELGDSALYFCASSPSRGTEAFFGQGTRLTVV.

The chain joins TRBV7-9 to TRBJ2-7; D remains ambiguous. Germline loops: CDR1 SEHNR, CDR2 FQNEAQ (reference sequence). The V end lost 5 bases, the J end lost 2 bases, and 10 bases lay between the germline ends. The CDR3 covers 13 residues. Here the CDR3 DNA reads TGTGCCAGCAGCCCCTGGGTGGCCTACGAGCAGTACTTC. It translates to CASSPWVAYEQYF.